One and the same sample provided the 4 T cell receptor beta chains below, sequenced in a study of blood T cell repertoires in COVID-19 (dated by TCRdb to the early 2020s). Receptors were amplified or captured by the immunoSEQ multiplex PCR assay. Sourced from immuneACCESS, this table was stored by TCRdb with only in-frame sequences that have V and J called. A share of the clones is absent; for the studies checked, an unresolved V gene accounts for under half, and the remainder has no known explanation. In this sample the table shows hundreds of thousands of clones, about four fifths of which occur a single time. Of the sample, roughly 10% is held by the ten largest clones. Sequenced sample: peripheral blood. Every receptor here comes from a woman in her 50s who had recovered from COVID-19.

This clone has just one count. CDR3 in DNA: TGTGCCAGCCGACTAGAGACAGGGCCCTATGGCTACACCTTC. This sequence encodes CASRLETGPYGYTF. The rearrangement links TRBV6-4 to TRBJ1-2; 7 bases are shared with TRBD1. The CDR3 loop spans 14 amino acids. V lost 8 bases to trimming and J lost 4 bases; unmatched junction nucleotides: 10. Germline values: CDR1 MRHNA, CDR2 SNTAGT.

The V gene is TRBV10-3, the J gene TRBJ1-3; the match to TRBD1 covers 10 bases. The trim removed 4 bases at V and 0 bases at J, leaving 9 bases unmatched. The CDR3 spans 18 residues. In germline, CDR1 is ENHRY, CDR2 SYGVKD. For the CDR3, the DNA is TGTGCCATCAGTGGGGACAGGGGAAGGGGATTCTCTGGAAACACCATATATTTT. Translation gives CAISGDRGRGFSGNTIYF.

The DNA of the CDR3 is TGTGCCAGCAGTTCCCGGGGGGCCTTCTTTTACTTC. The encoded protein is CASSSRGAFFYF. The V gene is TRBV28, the J gene TRBJ2-7; weak D call: TRBD2 (7 bases). The CDR3 runs to 12 residues. Germline V CDR1 and CDR2: MDHEN, SYDVKM. Trimming left V 4 bases short and J 13 bases short, with 17 bases between.

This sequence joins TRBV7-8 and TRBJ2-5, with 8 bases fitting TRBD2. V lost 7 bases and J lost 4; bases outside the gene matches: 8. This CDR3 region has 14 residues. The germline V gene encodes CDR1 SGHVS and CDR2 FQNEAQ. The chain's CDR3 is CASTPAGVGETQYF. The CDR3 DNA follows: TGTGCCAGCACCCCAGCGGGAGTGGGAGAGACCCAGTACTTC.